These 7 T cell receptor beta chains were all obtained from the same sample, sequenced in a study of blood T cell repertoires in COVID-19. Method: immunoSEQ multiplex PCR; TCRdb's copy keeps in-frame clones and lacks some. Among a few hundred thousand clones listed, approximately 87% were seen once. The sample consisted of PBMCs or T cells enriched from blood (not recorded which). All receptors derive from a man in his forties in a cohort exposed to, infected with or recovered from COVID-19 (not recorded which).

This clone turned up a few times. The chain is built from TRBV28 and TRBJ1-3; D may be TRBD1 (5 bases). Trimming removed 9 bases from V and 4 bases from J, with 25 bases in between. This CDR3 comprises 17 residues. Germline V gene sequence: CDR1 MDHEN, CDR2 SYDVKM. CDR3 nucleotide sequence: TGTGCCAGAGCTACCCTACCGTCGACAGTGAAGGGAAACACCATATATTTT. It specifies CARATLPSTVKGNTIYF.

This chain uses TRBV2 with TRBJ2-7, with no clear D. This CDR3 is 11 amino acids long. Trimming left V 2 bases short and J 7 bases short, with 6 bases between. Germline V gives CDR1 SNHLY, CDR2 FYNNEI. CDR3 in amino acids: CASSESVEQYF. The DNA of the CDR3 is TGTGCCAGCAGTGAATCGGTAGAGCAGTACTTC.

Of note for this clone: The limits of the CDR3 on the DNA are not certain, so only TCRdb's listed CDR3 is given. The rearrangement uses TRBV6-6 and TRBJ1-2; the D segment call TRBD1 is taken from the table without a DNA check. Germline CDR1 reads MNHNY; CDR2 reads SVGAGI (reference sequence). The CDR3 has 15 amino acids, counting both end residues. The CDR3 reads CASSSGQGNNYGYTF.

This chain joins TRBV27 and TRBJ2-1; 13 bases are shared with TRBD2. From germline, CDR1 is MNHEY and CDR2 SMNVEV (reference sequence). The junction had 14 bases not matched to a gene; V was cut back by 4 bases and J by 14 bases. This CDR3 has 16 residues. CDR3 residues: CASSSNDGTSGEGEFF. CDR3 DNA: TGTGCCAGCAGTTCGAATGATGGGACTAGCGGGGAGGGGGAGTTCTTC.

The V call is TRBV28, the J call TRBJ2-4; 12 nucleotides align to TRBD2. This CDR3 region has 17 residues. From germline, CDR1 is MDHEN and CDR2 SYDVKM. The trim removed 8 bases at V and 3 bases at J, leaving 11 bases unmatched. CDR3 protein: CASFASGRGLGKNIQYF. The CDR3 DNA reads TGTGCCAGCTTCGCTAGCGGGAGGGGATTGGGCAAAAACATTCAGTACTTC.

V gene TRBV25-1 combines with J gene TRBJ1-1, with 7 nucleotides matching TRBD1. The CDR3 contains 15 residues. The germline V gene has CDR1 MGHDK and CDR2 SYGVNS. Trimming cost V 4 bases and J 1 base; bases outside gene matches: 6. In DNA form, the CDR3 reads TGTGCCAGCAGTGGCCAGGGGGGTGGGAACACTGAAGCTTTCTTT. It codes for CASSGQGGGNTEAFF.

The CDR3 reads CATKRGRISYEQYF. CDR3 DNA sequence: TGCGCCACCAAACGCGGGAGGATCTCCTACGAGCAGTACTTC. The chain is built from TRBV10-2 and TRBJ2-7, with 8 bases identical to TRBD2. Germline V CDR1 and CDR2: WSHSY, SAAADI. The CDR3 length is 14 residues. The V segment lost 10 bases and the J segment 0 bases; nucleotides outside the gene matches: 8.